Listed below are T cell receptor beta chains from one sample, sequenced in a study of T cells in localized non-small cell lung cancer. Repertoires were generated with immunoSEQ multiplex PCR, while TCRdb's copy carries only in-frame clones and drops some. This table holds 28,000 or so clones, approximately 90% found once. Sequencing used peripheral blood, obtained before any cancer treatment. Receptors originate from a female donor older than 55 with stage II squamous cell lung carcinoma. CDR3s include the opening cysteine and the closing phenylalanine or tryptophan. A D gene is named only where the DNA matches it firmly. Only some rows state a clone size, as once, few, many or a class for expanded clones.

.	TRBJ1-1	.	TRBV11-2	CASSFGGAGNTEAFF	TGTGCCAGCAGCTTTGGGGGCGCGGGGAACACTGAAGCTTTCTTT
.	TRBJ1-1	.	TRBV5-6	CASSLAGDTEAFF	TGTGCCAGCAGCTTGGCCGGTGACACTGAAGCTTTCTTT
.	TRBJ1-2	.	TRBV7-2	CASSLGAGGNYGYTF	TGTGCCAGCAGCTTAGGGGCGGGAGGGAACTATGGCTACACCTTC
.	TRBJ2-1	TRBD2	TRBV28	CASSFGTSGGVLQFF	TGTGCCAGCAGTTTCGGGACTAGCGGGGGGGTCCTGCAGTTCTTC
once	TRBJ2-2	.	TRBV5-1	CASSPVGGTGELFF	TGCGCCAGCAGCCCGGTCGGGGGCACCGGGGAGCTGTTTTTT
few	TRBJ2-7	.	TRBV5-1	CASSLGRQTGEQYF	TGCGCCAGCAGCTTGGGCCGGCAGACGGGCGAGCAGTACTTC
.	TRBJ2-3	TRBD2	TRBV5-1	CASSRISGAATDTQYF	TGCGCCAGCAGTAGAATTAGCGGGGCCGCCACAGATACGCAGTATTTT
.	TRBJ2-5	.	TRBV18	CASSLHQGGQETQYF	TGTGCCAGCTCTCTCCATCAGGGGGGACAAGAGACCCAGTACTTC
.	TRBJ2-7	TRBD2	TRBV25-1	CASSEYLGTSDNEQYF	TGTGCCAGCAGTGAATATCTAGGGACTAGCGATAACGAGCAGTACTTC
once	TRBJ1-1	.	TRBV11-3	CASSLDPGRGTEAFF	TGTGCCAGCAGCTTAGATCCGGGGCGGGGGACTGAAGCTTTCTTT
.	TRBJ1-3	.	TRBV4-2	CASSRSQGQSGNTIYF	TGTGCCAGCAGCCGGTCGCAGGGGCAGTCTGGAAACACCATATATTTT
.	TRBJ2-5	.	TRBV2	CASSEADYQETQYF	TGTGCCAGCAGTGAAGCTGACTACCAAGAGACCCAGTACTTC
.	TRBJ1-1	TRBD1	TRBV2	CASSSGTGNTEAFF	TGTGCCAGCAGCTCCGGGACAGGGAACACTGAAGCTTTCTTT
.	TRBJ1-2	TRBD1	TRBV9	CASSVVDRGGGYTF	TGTGCCAGCAGCGTAGTAGACAGGGGAGGGGGCTACACCTTC
.	TRBJ2-2	.	TRBV10-3	CAISQGLTNTGELFF	TGTGCCATCAGTCAGGGACTGACGAACACCGGGGAGCTGTTTTTT
.	TRBJ2-6	.	TRBV7-8	CASSVEYSGANVLTF	TGTGCCAGCAGTGTCGAGTACTCTGGGGCCAACGTCCTGACTTTC
.	TRBJ2-7	.	TRBV19	CASSINRYGEQYF	TGTGCCAGTAGTATAAACAGGTACGGGGAGCAGTACTTC
once	TRBJ1-2	.	TRBV5-1	CASSLEADNYGYTF	TGCGCCAGCAGCTTGGAGGCAGACAACTATGGCTACACCTTC
.	TRBJ2-5	.	TRBV6-5	CASSYQALGQETQYF	TGTGCCAGCAGTTACCAGGCGTTGGGCCAAGAGACCCAGTACTTC
.	TRBJ2-2	.	TRBV7-3	CASSPDETATGELFF	TGTGCCAGCAGCCCGGACGAGACGGCCACCGGGGAGCTGTTTTTT
.	TRBJ1-2	TRBD1	TRBV7-2	CASSPRDRGRNYGYTF	TGTGCCAGCAGCCCTAGAGACAGGGGGAGGAACTATGGCTACACCTTC
once	TRBJ2-7	TRBD2	TRBV7-3	CASSSSGGRSYEQYF	TGTGCCAGCAGCTCTAGCGGGGGGCGATCTTACGAGCAGTACTTC
few	TRBJ2-2	.	TRBV27	CASSFWQYTGELFF	TGTGCCAGCAGTTTCTGGCAGTACACCGGGGAGCTGTTTTTT
.	TRBJ1-5	.	TRBV6-1	CASTEGPAFNQPQHF	TGTGCCAGCACCGAAGGTCCGGCTTTCAATCAGCCCCAGCATTTT